The source of this T cell receptor (beta chain) is a study of blood T cell repertoires in COVID-19. The wider study: PBMCs, B-cell-depleted T cells, or T cells provided the cDNA or gDNA that made up the material.

Original data processing: Researchers report that nucleated cell counts were estimated from reference gene primer amplification. Assay: immunoSEQ multiplex PCR; the TCRdb copy retains only in-frame clones and omits some. V, J and clone size were drawn from that table, and D and trimming were deduced from the DNA. The sample holds some 250,000 clones, approximately 84% seen once. Per the germline V gene, CDR1 is SGHVS and CDR2 is FQNEAQ. CDR3 length: 16 residues. V was trimmed by 1 base and J by 4 bases, leaving 14 bases between them. This clonotype was sampled from a woman aged 30 to 39 who had recovered from COVID-19. The genes are TRBV7-8 and TRBJ1-3; maybe TRBD1 (6 bases). Sequences were obtained from peripheral blood. In nucleotides, the CDR3 is TGTGCCAGCAGCTTAGATATGGGGGCGACGGGAAACACCATATATTTT. Translation: CASSLDMGATGNTIYF.